Reported below is one TCR beta chain. What it binds is not known. This specimen belongs to a study of T cell repertoires in cytomegalovirus infection. A single record per CDR3 protein comes from TCRdb applying MiXCR to the reads. This repertoire shows about 500,000 distinct CDR3 sequences, 25% to 35% found once; its top ten account for roughly 17%. This receptor was identified in a human donor in good health (CMV status not recorded). Some clones in this sample may be carry-over from other donors' samples. The sequenced sample was cultured PBMCs, obtained from culture after CMV antigen stimulation.

CDR3 protein: CASSFLGVGRLNTGELFF. CDR3 DNA sequence: TGTGCCAGCAGCTTTCTCGGGGTGGGCAGGCTGAACACCGGGGAGCTGTTTTTT. The V call is TRBV11-2, the J call TRBJ2-2, with D perhaps TRBD2 (5 bases). This CDR3 region has 18 residues. Trimming cost V 3 bases and J 1 base, with 18 bases left between them. Germline V CDR1 and CDR2: SGHAT, FQNNGV.